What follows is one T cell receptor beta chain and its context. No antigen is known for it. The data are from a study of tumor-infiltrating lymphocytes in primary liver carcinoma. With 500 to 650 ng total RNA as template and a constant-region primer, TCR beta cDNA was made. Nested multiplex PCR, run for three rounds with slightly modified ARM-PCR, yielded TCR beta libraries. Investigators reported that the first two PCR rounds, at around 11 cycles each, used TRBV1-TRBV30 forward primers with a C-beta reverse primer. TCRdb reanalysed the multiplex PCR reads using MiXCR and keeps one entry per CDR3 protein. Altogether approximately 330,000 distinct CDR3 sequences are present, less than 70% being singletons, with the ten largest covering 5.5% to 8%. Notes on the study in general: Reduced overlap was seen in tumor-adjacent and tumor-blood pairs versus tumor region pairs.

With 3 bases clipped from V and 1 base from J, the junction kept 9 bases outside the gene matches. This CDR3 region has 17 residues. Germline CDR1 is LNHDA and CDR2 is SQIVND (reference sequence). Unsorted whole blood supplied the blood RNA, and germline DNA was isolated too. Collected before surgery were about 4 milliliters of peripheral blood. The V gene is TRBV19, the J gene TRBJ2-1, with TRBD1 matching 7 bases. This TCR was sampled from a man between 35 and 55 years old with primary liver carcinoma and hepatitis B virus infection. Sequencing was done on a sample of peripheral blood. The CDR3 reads CASSIQTGTKSYNEQFF. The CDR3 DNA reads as TGTGCCAGTAGTATCCAGACAGGGACGAAGTCCTACAATGAGCAGTTCTTC.